This paragraph reports one T cell receptor beta chain. The antigen is unknown. The sample belongs to a study of T cells after posttransplantation cyclophosphamide. Study-wide findings and caveats: Recipient CMV seropositivity and CMV reactivation strongly tracked TRB clonality.

V was pared by 6 bases and J by 4 bases, with 10 bases of the junction left unmatched. CDR3 size: 16 residues. From germline, CDR1 is SNHLY and CDR2 FYNNEI. Clones were read by immunoSEQ multiplex PCR, and TCRdb kept only the in-frame ones, dropping some. The table shows some 25,000 clones, with about 82% occurring only once. The chain joins TRBV2 to TRBJ2-7, with 12 bases lining up with TRBD2. Sequencing used PBMCs. The TCR comes from a woman aged 60-70 years with a blood cancer, CMV-positive, and with a related stem cell donor. In DNA form, the CDR3 reads TGTGCCAGCAGACTAGCGGGGGGAAGCCGATCTTACGAGCAGTACTTC. This gives the protein CASRLAGGSRSYEQYF.